These 32 T cell receptor beta chains share one sample of origin, sequenced in a study of vaccination effects on CD4 cells after COVID-19. Antigen specificity for these receptors is unknown. Antigen-specific CD4+ T cells were expanded (with viral peptide pools) by the ViraFEST assay ahead of sequencing. Culture proceeded for 9 to 11 days, and CD4+ T cells were then isolated. Two-dose vaccination with either BNT162b2 or mRNA-1273 was given to the participants. Assay: immunoSEQ multiplex PCR; the TCRdb copy retains only in-frame clones and omits some. Of around 33,000 clones listed, 82% were seen once; the top ten hold about 1.6%. Specimen: CD4+ T cells from PBMCs cultured with HCoV-NL63 spike peptides, collected after COVID-19 vaccination. These receptors were taken from a human donor who received a COVID-19 vaccine. Some clones in this sample may be carry-over from other donors' samples.

Notes on this clone: Other nucleotide sequences in the sample specify the same CDR3. The chain is built from TRBV5-1 and TRBJ1-1; D might be TRBD1 (6 bases). The CDR3 has 13 amino acids. Between the trimmed V and J ends, which lost 5 bases and 2 bases, there was a span of 10 bases. Looked up from germline, CDR1 is SGHRS and CDR2 is YFSETQ. The CDR3 spells CASRADSNTEAFF. The CDR3 DNA follows: TGCGCCAGCAGAGCGGACAGTAACACTGAAGCTTTCTTT.

V usage is TRBV6-5 and J usage is TRBJ1-2; no clear D gene. Germline V lookup: CDR1 MNHEY, CDR2 SVGAGI. The CDR3 is made up of 14 amino acids. The V end lost 0 bases, the J end lost 5 bases, and 10 bases lay between the germline ends. CDR3 residues: CASSYSMGSYGYTF. The DNA for the CDR3 is TGTGCCAGCAGTTACTCGATGGGGTCGTATGGCTACACCTTC.

The rearrangement links TRBV29-1 to TRBJ2-5; possibly TRBD1 for D (6 bases). The CDR3 is 15 amino acids. CDR1 is SQVTM and CDR2 is ANQGSEA in the germline V gene. Trimming removed 6 bases from V and 4 bases from J, with 21 bases in between. CDR3 amino acids: CSVRGGSEGVETQYF. Here the CDR3 DNA reads TGCAGCGTACGTGGGGGCAGTGAAGGGGTAGAGACCCAGTACTTC.

This chain uses TRBV12-5 with TRBJ2-5; TRBD2 agrees at 8 bases. Trimming removed 0 bases from V and 1 base from J; junction bases left unmatched: 13. CDR3 length: 19 amino acids. Looked up from germline, CDR1 is LGHNT and CDR2 is FRNRAP. The CDR3, as DNA: TGTGCTAGTGGTTTGGTAGGAGATGGTCGGACTAGCAGCCAAGAGACCCAGTACTTC. As protein: CASGLVGDGRTSSQETQYF. Supplemented by reference TRBV12-5 and TRBJ2-5, the full variable domain reads DARVTQTPRHKVTEMGQEVTMRCQPILGHNTVFWYRQTMMQGLELLAYFRNRAPLDDSGMPKDRFSAEMPDATLATLKIQPSEPRDSAVYFCASGLVGDGRTSSQETQYFGPGTRLLVL.

The chain recombines TRBV21-1 with TRBJ2-1; TRBD2 was called by the table and not checked on the DNA. TRBV21-1 is a pseudogene segment. This CDR3 is 14 amino acids long. CDR3 sequence reads: CASVPARTGDEQFF. The CDR3 DNA sequence: TGTGCCAGCGTCCCCGCCAGGACTGGGGATGAGCAGTTCTTC.

The gene calls are TRBV28 and TRBJ2-3; the match to TRBD2 covers 7 bases. The length of the CDR3 is 17 residues. J lost 1 base, V lost 4 bases, and 11 bases had no gene match. Germline V gene lookup returns CDR1 MDHEN and CDR2 SYDVKM. CDR3 in amino acids: CASSSPGLRGGTDTQYF. CDR3 DNA sequence: TGTGCCAGCAGTTCTCCGGGCCTCCGGGGGGGCACAGATACGCAGTATTTT.

This chain connects TRBV18 to TRBJ2-5; a weak D match, TRBD2 (6 bases). The CDR3 has 13 residues. V lost 6 bases, J lost 0 bases, and 8 bases lay in between. Germline CDR1 KGHSH, CDR2 LQKENI. The CDR3 sequence is CASSRDYQETQYF. The CDR3 DNA reads TGTGCCAGCTCCCGGGACTACCAAGAGACCCAGTACTTC.

The sample holds a few counts of this clone. The chain joins TRBV10-2 to TRBJ2-3; 10 nucleotides line up with TRBD1. The junction had 9 bases not matched to a gene; V was cut back by 9 bases and J by 3 bases. The CDR3 has 15 amino acids. CDR1 and CDR2 (germline): WSHSY, SAAADI. DNA of the CDR3: TGCGCCAGTTCCGACCCGGGACAGGGGACAGATACGCAGTATTTT. Its protein is CASSDPGQGTDTQYF.

The chain is built from TRBV27 and TRBJ2-3; 8 nucleotides agree with TRBD2. This CDR3 contains 16 residues. Germline-derived CDR1 and CDR2 are MNHEY and SMNVEV (reference sequence). After removal of 1 base from V and 5 bases from J, the junction contained 8 bases not matched to a gene. Here the CDR3 DNA reads TGTGCCAGCAGTTTATTTGGCAGCGGGGGTATAGATACGCAGTATTTT. It encodes CASSLFGSGGIDTQYF.

The chain carries TRBV14 and TRBJ2-4; 11 bases are shared with TRBD1. The CDR3 length is 16 residues. Germline V gives CDR1 SGHDN, CDR2 FVKESK. J was trimmed by 7 bases and V by 4 bases; bases with no gene match: 9. CDR3 sequence (DNA): TGTGCCAGCAGCCTCCGGACAGGGGGCGCCGGGAACATTCAGTACTTC. Encoded protein: CASSLRTGGAGNIQYF.

V is TRBV2 and J is TRBJ2-5; TRBD2 matches at 10 bases. The J segment lost 4 bases and the V segment lost 4 bases, leaving 6 bases of the junction unmatched. The germline gives CDR1 SNHLY, CDR2 FYNNEI. This CDR3 has 15 amino acids. Here the CDR3 DNA reads TGTGCCAGCAGTGGGGGACTAGCGCGTCCAGAGACCCAGTACTTC. It codes for CASSGGLARPETQYF.

This clone was seen only a few times. V is TRBV5-1 and J is TRBJ1-3, with D perhaps matching TRBD1 (5 bases). V dropped 4 bases and J dropped 6 bases, with 17 bases sitting between them. Germline CDR1 is SGHRS and CDR2 is YFSETQ. The CDR3 length is 15 residues. The CDR3 nucleotides are TGCGCCAGCAGCCTACTTGACGGGGGGTTAAACACCATATATTTT. Translating it yields CASSLLDGGLNTIYF.

This chain joins TRBV5-5 and TRBJ2-6; D remains unclear. The CDR3 contains 17 residues. Trimming left V 0 bases short and J 2 bases short, with 12 bases between. The germline V gene has CDR1 SGHKS and CDR2 YYEKEE (reference sequence). The CDR3 region has the DNA TGTGCCAGCAGCTTGGATTTATGGGTAACTGGGGCCAACGTCCTGACTTTC. Protein sequence: CASSLDLWVTGANVLTF.

The rearrangement joins TRBV7-9 to TRBJ2-5; no reliable D call. This CDR3 comprises 12 residues. Trimming stripped 0 bases from V and 5 bases from J, with 4 bases between. CDR1 is SEHNR and CDR2 is FQNEAQ in the germline V gene (reference sequence). This CDR3 is CASSLAGETQYF. CDR3 DNA: TGTGCCAGCAGCTTAGCGGGGGAGACCCAGTACTTC.

The V gene is TRBV9, the J gene TRBJ2-5, with 7 bases aligning to TRBD2. Germline loops: CDR1 SGDLS, CDR2 YYNGEE. The length of the CDR3 is 15 residues. V lost 2 bases and J lost 1; bases outside the gene matches: 5. CDR3 protein: CASSVGDYIQETQYF. Here the CDR3 DNA reads TGTGCCAGCAGCGTTGGGGACTATATCCAAGAGACCCAGTACTTC.

The chain couples TRBV6-5 to TRBJ2-1; the match to TRBD2 covers 16 bases. CDR3 size: 16 residues. Trimming cost V 2 bases and J 10 bases; bases outside gene matches: 5. The germline V gene encodes CDR1 MNHEY and CDR2 SVGAGI. The CDR3: CASSYVGLAGGNEQFF. The CDR3 DNA reads as TGTGCCAGCAGTTACGTGGGACTAGCGGGAGGGAACGAGCAGTTCTTC.

This chain joins TRBV30 and TRBJ1-6, with D possibly being TRBD1 (6 bases). The CDR3 runs 14 residues. V was trimmed by 4 bases and J by 3 bases, leaving 10 bases between them. CDR1 is GTSNPN, CDR2 SVGIG, per germline (reference sequence). CDR3 DNA sequence: TGTGCCTGGAATACAGGGAACTATAATTCACCCCTCCACTTT. Residues: CAWNTGNYNSPLHF. The whole variable domain, filled in from reference TRBV30 and TRBJ1-6, reads SQTIHQWPATLVQPVGSPLSLECTVEGTSNPNLYWYRQAAGRGLQLLFYSVGIGQISSEVPQNLSASRPQDRQFILSSKKLLLSDSGFYLCAWNTGNYNSPLHFGNGTRLTVT.

The chain combines TRBV5-1 with TRBJ2-2, with a possible D match to TRBD1 (6 bases). Trimming removed 1 base from V and 7 bases from J, with 17 bases in between. This CDR3 spans 16 amino acids. Germline V lookup: CDR1 SGHRS, CDR2 YFSETQ. CDR3 sequence reads: CASSLSPGVNGGELFF. The CDR3 DNA reads TGCGCCAGCAGCTTGTCACCAGGGGTCAATGGCGGGGAGCTGTTTTTT.

This clone was recorded once. The chain joins TRBV5-1 to TRBJ2-3, with D unclear. Germline V gene data show CDR1 as SGHRS and CDR2 as YFSETQ. The CDR3 sequence is 16 residues long. Deletions cut 3 bases from V and 0 bases from J, with 14 bases between. The CDR3 is CASSSSSRASTDTQYF. For the CDR3, the DNA is TGCGCCAGCAGCTCCTCCTCCCGGGCAAGCACAGATACGCAGTATTTT.

The chain combines TRBV7-6 with TRBJ2-5; 9 bases match TRBD1. This CDR3 has 14 residues. V lost 5 bases, J lost 5 bases, and 6 bases stayed unmatched. The V gene's germline CDR1 is SGHVS and CDR2 FNYEAQ. Here the CDR3 reads CASSIQGARETQYF. The CDR3 DNA reads as TGTGCCAGCAGCATACAGGGGGCGAGGGAGACCCAGTACTTC.

The chain recombines TRBV19 with TRBJ2-6, with 9 bases fitting TRBD2. Germline V gene data show CDR1 as LNHDA and CDR2 as SQIVND (reference sequence). The CDR3 spans 21 residues. The ends lost 0 bases at V and 0 bases at J; junction bases unmatched: 12. The CDR3 protein is CASSIEKGRGLAFSGANVLTF. The CDR3 region has the DNA TGTGCCAGTAGTATAGAAAAGGGTCGGGGACTAGCATTCTCTGGGGCCAACGTCCTGACTTTC. The full variable domain, rest sourced from reference TRBV19 and TRBJ2-6, is DGGITQSPKYLFRKEGQNVTLSCEQNLNHDAMYWYRQDPGQGLRLIYYSQIVNDFQKGDIAEGYSVSREKKESFPLTVTSAQKNPTAFYLCASSIEKGRGLAFSGANVLTFGAGSRLTVL.

The gene calls are TRBV4-3 and TRBJ1-2, with 7 bases fitting TRBD1. Trimming at V came to 0 bases and at J to 8 bases, leaving 15 bases not matched to a gene. CDR1 is LGHNA and CDR2 is YSLEER in the germline V gene. CDR3 length equals 17 residues. As DNA, the CDR3 is TGCGCCAGCAGCCAAGATAGACCGGCGGCAGGGGGTCAGGGCTACACCTTC. It encodes CASSQDRPAAGGQGYTF.

The rearrangement uses TRBV19 and TRBJ2-5; maybe TRBD1 (6 bases). Germline CDR1 is LNHDA and CDR2 is SQIVND (reference sequence). The CDR3 runs 14 residues. V shed 7 bases and J shed 2 bases, with 14 bases lying between them. Here the CDR3 reads CASTRGGQQETQYF. CDR3 coding DNA: TGTGCCAGTACTCGAGGAGGACAGCAAGAGACCCAGTACTTC.

The chain has TRBV6-6 and TRBJ2-7; perhaps TRBD2 as D (6 bases). Germline CDR1 and CDR2: MNHNY and SVGAGI (reference sequence). V was clipped by 0 bases and J by 7 bases, with 7 bases between them. CDR3 size: 12 residues. The CDR3 sequence: CASSYSTREQYV. CDR3 bases: TGTGCCAGCAGTTACTCGACTAGGGAGCAGTACGTC.

The chain combines TRBV11-2 with TRBJ2-2; 8 bases are shared with TRBD1. From germline, CDR1 is SGHAT and CDR2 FQNNGV. V lost 6 bases and J lost 4; bases outside the gene matches: 7. The CDR3 length is 15 residues. The CDR3 sequence is CASRYGQGSTGELFF. For the CDR3, the DNA is TGTGCCAGCAGATACGGACAGGGTAGCACCGGGGAGCTGTTTTTT.

The V and J genes are TRBV11-1 and TRBJ2-4, with D hard to call. The CDR3 has 15 residues. Germline CDR1 is SGHAT and CDR2 is FQDESV (reference sequence). Deletions cut 1 base from V and 5 bases from J, with 12 bases between. In DNA, the CDR3 is TGTGCCAGCAGCTTAGGCAGTGAGATTCAAAACATTCAGTACTTC. The encoded protein is CASSLGSEIQNIQYF.

V and J are TRBV9 and TRBJ1-2, with D perhaps matching TRBD1 (6 bases). Germline V gene data show CDR1 as SGDLS and CDR2 as YYNGEE. V was clipped by 3 bases and J by 6 bases, with 21 bases between them. This CDR3 region has 16 residues. The CDR3 reads CASSGTGTPKNHGYTF. DNA for the CDR3: TGTGCCAGCAGCGGAACCGGGACACCAAAGAACCATGGCTACACCTTC.

The chain employs TRBV5-4 and TRBJ2-3, with D maybe TRBD2 (6 bases). Germline V gene lookup returns CDR1 SGHNT and CDR2 YYREEE (reference sequence). Deletions cut 2 bases from V and 0 bases from J, with 10 bases between. The length of the CDR3 is 15 residues. The CDR3 DNA sequence: TGTGCCAGCAGCTTTAGCGGTCAGAGCACAGATACGCAGTATTTT. It translates to CASSFSGQSTDTQYF.

This clone turned up a few times. The chain has TRBV5-1 and TRBJ1-6, with D unclear. V shed 2 bases and J shed 7 bases, with 7 bases lying between them. CDR3 size: 13 residues. Germline V gene sequence: CDR1 SGHRS, CDR2 YFSETQ. The CDR3 loop is CASSFGGNSPLHF. Here the CDR3 DNA reads TGCGCCAGCAGCTTTGGCGGAAATTCACCCCTCCACTTT.

The rearrangement links TRBV6-5 to TRBJ1-2, with unresolved D. Per the germline V gene, CDR1 is MNHEY and CDR2 is SVGAGI. Trimming cost V 5 bases and J 0 bases, with 7 bases left between them. The CDR3 runs to 13 residues. The CDR3 is CASSREANYGYTF. Written as DNA, the CDR3 is TGTGCCAGCAGTAGGGAAGCTAACTATGGCTACACCTTC.

The CDR3 loop is CASSGSHYGYTF. In nucleotides, the CDR3 is TGTGCCAGCAGTGGCAGTCACTATGGCTACACCTTC. The chain couples TRBV27 to TRBJ1-2; D gene uncertain. CDR3 length equals 12 residues. Looked up from germline, CDR1 is MNHEY and CDR2 is SMNVEV (reference sequence). V lost 5 bases and J 3 bases, leaving 7 bases between the germline ends.

The gene calls are TRBV11-1 and TRBJ1-2; 7 bases fit TRBD1. CDR3 length: 14 amino acids. V lost 5 bases, J lost 6 bases, and 9 bases stayed unmatched. The germline gives CDR1 SGHAT, CDR2 FQDESV (reference sequence). The CDR3 DNA reads TGTGCCAGCAGCCCATTAGACAGGGACGATGGCTACACCTTC. Translating gives CASSPLDRDDGYTF.